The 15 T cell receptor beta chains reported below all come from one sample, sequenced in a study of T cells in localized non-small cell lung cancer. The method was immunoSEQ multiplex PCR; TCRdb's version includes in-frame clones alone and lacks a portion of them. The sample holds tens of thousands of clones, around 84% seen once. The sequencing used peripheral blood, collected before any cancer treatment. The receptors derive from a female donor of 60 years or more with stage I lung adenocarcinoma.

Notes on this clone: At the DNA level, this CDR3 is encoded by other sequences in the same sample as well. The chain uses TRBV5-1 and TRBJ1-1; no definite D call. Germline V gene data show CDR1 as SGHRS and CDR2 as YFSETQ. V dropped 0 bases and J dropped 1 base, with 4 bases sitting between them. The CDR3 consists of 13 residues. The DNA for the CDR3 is TGCGCCAGCAGCTTGGGTCGGAACACTGAAGCTTTCTTT. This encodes CASSLGRNTEAFF.

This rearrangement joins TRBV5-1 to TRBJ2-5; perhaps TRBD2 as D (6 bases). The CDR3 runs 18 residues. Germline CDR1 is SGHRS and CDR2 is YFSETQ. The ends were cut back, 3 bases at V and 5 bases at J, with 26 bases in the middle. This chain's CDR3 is CASSSGGSSRPSEETQYF. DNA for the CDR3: TGCGCCAGCAGCTCCGGGGGTTCTAGCCGCCCTTCGGAGGAGACCCAGTACTTC.

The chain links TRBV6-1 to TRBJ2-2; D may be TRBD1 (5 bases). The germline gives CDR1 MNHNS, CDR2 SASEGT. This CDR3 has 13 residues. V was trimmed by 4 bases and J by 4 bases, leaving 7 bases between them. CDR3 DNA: TGTGCCAGCAGTGCGACAGCCACCGGGGAGCTGTTTTTT. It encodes CASSATATGELFF.

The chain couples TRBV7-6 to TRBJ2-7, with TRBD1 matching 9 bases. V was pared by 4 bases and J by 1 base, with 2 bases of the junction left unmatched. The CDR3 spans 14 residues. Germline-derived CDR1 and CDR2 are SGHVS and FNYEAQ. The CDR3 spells CASSSGTGSYEQYF. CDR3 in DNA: TGTGCCAGCAGCTCCGGGACAGGGTCCTACGAGCAGTACTTC.

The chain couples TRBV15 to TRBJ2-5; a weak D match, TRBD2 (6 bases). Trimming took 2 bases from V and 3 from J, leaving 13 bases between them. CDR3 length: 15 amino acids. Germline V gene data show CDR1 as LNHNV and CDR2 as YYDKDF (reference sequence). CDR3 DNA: TGTGCCACCAGCAGAATGGCCGGGACTGAAGAGACCCAGTACTTC. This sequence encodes CATSRMAGTEETQYF.

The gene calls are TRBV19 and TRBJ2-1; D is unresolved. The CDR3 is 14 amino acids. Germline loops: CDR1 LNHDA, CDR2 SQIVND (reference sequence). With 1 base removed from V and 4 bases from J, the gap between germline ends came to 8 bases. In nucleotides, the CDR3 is TGTGCCAGTAGTATAGCACATACGTACAATGAGCAGTTCTTC. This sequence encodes CASSIAHTYNEQFF.

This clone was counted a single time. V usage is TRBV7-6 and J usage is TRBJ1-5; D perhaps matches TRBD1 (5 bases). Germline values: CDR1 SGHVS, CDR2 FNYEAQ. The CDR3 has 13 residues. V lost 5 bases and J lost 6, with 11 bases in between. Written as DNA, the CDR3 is TGTGCCAGCAGCCAGGGCTGGGGTCAGCCCCAGCATTTT. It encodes CASSQGWGQPQHF.

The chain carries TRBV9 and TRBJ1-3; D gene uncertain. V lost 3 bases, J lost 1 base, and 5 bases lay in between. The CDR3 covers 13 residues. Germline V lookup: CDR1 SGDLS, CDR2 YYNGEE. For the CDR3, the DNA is TGTGCCAGCAGCGGTAGGTCTGGAAACACCATATATTTT. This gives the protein CASSGRSGNTIYF.

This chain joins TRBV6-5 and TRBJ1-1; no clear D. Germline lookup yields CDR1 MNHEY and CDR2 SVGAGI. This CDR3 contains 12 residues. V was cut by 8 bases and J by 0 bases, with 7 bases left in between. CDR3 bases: TGTGCCAGCGGATACATGAACACTGAAGCTTTCTTT. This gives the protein CASGYMNTEAFF.

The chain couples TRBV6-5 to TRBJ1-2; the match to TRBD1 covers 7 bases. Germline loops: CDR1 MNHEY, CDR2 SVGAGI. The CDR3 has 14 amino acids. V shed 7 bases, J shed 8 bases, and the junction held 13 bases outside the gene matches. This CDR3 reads CASTHLTGVEGYTF. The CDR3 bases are TGTGCCAGCACCCACCTCACAGGGGTAGAGGGCTACACCTTC.

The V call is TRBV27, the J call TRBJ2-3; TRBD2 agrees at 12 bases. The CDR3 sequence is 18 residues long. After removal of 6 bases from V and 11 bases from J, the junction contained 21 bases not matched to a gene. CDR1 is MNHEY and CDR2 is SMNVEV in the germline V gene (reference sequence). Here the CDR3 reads CASSLIGLRTSGRPMQYF. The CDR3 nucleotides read TGTGCCAGCAGCCTGATTGGACTGAGAACTAGCGGGAGGCCCATGCAGTATTTT.

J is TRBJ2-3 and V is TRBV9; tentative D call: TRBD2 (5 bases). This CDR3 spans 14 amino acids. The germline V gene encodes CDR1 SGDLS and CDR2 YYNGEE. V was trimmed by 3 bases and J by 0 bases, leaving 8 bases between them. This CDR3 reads CASSARTSTDTQYF. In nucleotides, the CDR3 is TGTGCCAGCAGCGCCCGGACTAGCACAGATACGCAGTATTTT.

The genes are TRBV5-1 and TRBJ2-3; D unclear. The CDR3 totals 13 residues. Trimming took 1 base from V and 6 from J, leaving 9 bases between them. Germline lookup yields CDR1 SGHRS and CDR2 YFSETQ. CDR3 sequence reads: CASSLLVQDTQYF. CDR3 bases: TGCGCCAGCAGCTTGTTGGTTCAGGATACGCAGTATTTT.

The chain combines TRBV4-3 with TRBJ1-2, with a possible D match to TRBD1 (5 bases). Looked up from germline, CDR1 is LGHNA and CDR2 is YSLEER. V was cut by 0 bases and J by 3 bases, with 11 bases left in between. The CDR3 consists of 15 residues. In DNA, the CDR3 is TGCGCCAGCAGCCAAGACCCCCGGGGCGACTATGGCTACACCTTC. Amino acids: CASSQDPRGDYGYTF.

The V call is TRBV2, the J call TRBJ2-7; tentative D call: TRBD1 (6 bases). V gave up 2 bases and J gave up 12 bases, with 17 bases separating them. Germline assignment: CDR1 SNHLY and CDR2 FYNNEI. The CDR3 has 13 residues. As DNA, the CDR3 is TGTGCCAGCAGTGAACCAGGGACAAGGTGGGTGTACTTC. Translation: CASSEPGTRWVYF.